One sample yielded the 9 T cell receptor beta chains listed below, sequenced in a study of blood T cell repertoires in COVID-19. Method: immunoSEQ multiplex PCR; TCRdb's copy keeps in-frame clones and lacks some. The sample consists of 250,000 to 350,000 clones, 80% to 90% of them appearing once. The specimen sequenced was peripheral blood. The origin of the receptors is a woman in her 50s who had recovered from COVID-19.

This clone was counted between two and nine times. In DNA form, the CDR3 reads TGCGCCAGCAGGAGGACCCCGGCGGGCACTGAAGCTTTCTTT. As protein: CASRRTPAGTEAFF. The V and J genes are TRBV4-3 and TRBJ1-1; D remains unclear. Trimming took off 6 bases at V and 4 bases at J, with 15 bases between the two ends. CDR1 and CDR2 from the germline V gene are LGHNA and YSLEER. This CDR3 region has 14 residues.

This clone has just one count. V usage is TRBV7-9 and J usage is TRBJ2-1; D is ambiguous. Germline V lookup: CDR1 SEHNR, CDR2 FQNEAQ (reference sequence). This CDR3 spans 17 amino acids. The ends were cut back, 4 bases at V and 9 bases at J, with 25 bases in the middle. The CDR3 sequence is CASSSTQVGLSSPEQFF. CDR3 bases: TGTGCCAGCAGCTCCACACAAGTGGGCCTTTCGAGCCCTGAGCAGTTCTTC.

The gene calls are TRBV30 and TRBJ1-1, with 11 bases identical to TRBD1. Germline V gives CDR1 GTSNPN, CDR2 SVGIG (reference sequence). This CDR3 spans 18 amino acids. With V trimmed by 2 bases and J by 0 bases, 11 bases remained unmatched. CDR3 loop: CAWSPTDRGQTMNTEAFF. DNA of the CDR3: TGTGCCTGGAGTCCAACGGACAGGGGGCAAACAATGAACACTGAAGCTTTCTTT. The entire variable domain, with the rest obtained from reference TRBV30 and TRBJ1-1, is as follows: SQTIHQWPATLVQPVGSPLSLECTVEGTSNPNLYWYRQAAGRGLQLLFYSVGIGQISSEVPQNLSASRPQDRQFILSSKKLLLSDSGFYLCAWSPTDRGQTMNTEAFFGQGTRLTVV.

This chain joins TRBV5-6 and TRBJ1-3; D gene ambiguous. This CDR3 is built from 14 residues. V was cut by 1 base and J by 1 base, with 6 bases left in between. Germline CDR1 reads SGHDT; CDR2 reads YYEEEE. The CDR3 here is CASSLYNSGNTIYF. The CDR3, as DNA: TGTGCCAGCAGCTTGTACAATTCTGGAAACACCATATATTTT.

The V call is TRBV30, the J call TRBJ2-3; TRBD2 matches at 8 bases. Germline V gives CDR1 GTSNPN, CDR2 SVGIG (reference sequence). The CDR3 loop spans 16 amino acids. Unmatched junction bases numbered 5, after V lost 0 bases and J lost 0 bases. In nucleotides, the CDR3 is TGTGCCTGGAGTGTTGGGTCTAGCGGGAGCACAGATACGCAGTATTTT. This gives the protein CAWSVGSSGSTDTQYF.

The rearrangement links TRBV5-1 to TRBJ2-1, with TRBD2 matching over 11 bases. Germline loops: CDR1 SGHRS, CDR2 YFSETQ. The V gene end was trimmed by 3 bases and the J gene end by 7 bases; junction bases not matched to a gene: 6. This CDR3 is 15 amino acids long. The CDR3 DNA is TGCGCCAGCAGCTCACTAGCGGGAGCGTTAAATGAGCAGTTCTTC. Residues: CASSSLAGALNEQFF.

V usage is TRBV20-1 and J usage is TRBJ2-3; D unclear. The CDR3 has 14 residues. The germline gives CDR1 DFQATT, CDR2 SNEGSKA (reference sequence). V lost 3 bases and J 2 bases, leaving 12 bases between the germline ends. In DNA, the CDR3 is TGCAGTGCTAGTCTAGGTTTGACCACAGATACGCAGTATTTT. Translating gives CSASLGLTTDTQYF.

V usage is TRBV29-1 and J usage is TRBJ1-1; D is undetermined. The ends were cut back, 4 bases at V and 7 bases at J, with 16 bases in the middle. Germline CDR1 SQVTM, CDR2 ANQGSEA. This CDR3 comprises 13 residues. Here the CDR3 reads CSVVRGLTLEAFF. CDR3 nucleotide sequence: TGCAGCGTTGTCCGAGGGTTAACTCTTGAAGCTTTCTTT. Full variable domain (outside the CDR3, taken from reference TRBV29-1 and TRBJ1-1): SAVISQKPSRDICQRGTSLTIQCQVDSQVTMMFWYRQQPGQSLTLIATANQGSEATYESGFVIDKFPISRPNLTFSTLTVSNMSPEDSSIYLCSVVRGLTLEAFFGQGTRLTVV.

The chain links TRBV29-1 to TRBJ2-5, with a tentative D call TRBD2 (5 bases). Germline V gene sequence: CDR1 SQVTM, CDR2 ANQGSEA. The CDR3 totals 12 residues. The ends were cut back, 3 bases at V and 3 bases at J, with 8 bases in the middle. CDR3 in amino acids: CSVDPGKETQYF. In DNA, the CDR3 is TGCAGCGTTGATCCCGGGAAAGAGACCCAGTACTTC.